Following are 20 T cell receptor beta chains from one sample sequenced in a study of cytomegalovirus exposure and HLA in healthy donors. TCRdb's table, derived via immunoSEQ multiplex PCR, lists solely in-frame clones and lacks some. This table has around 170,000 clones, around nine tenths appearing once. The sample taken for sequencing was PBMCs. These receptors originate from a young man in good health and CMV-seronegative.

This chain connects TRBV5-1 to TRBJ1-2; TRBD1 aligns across 7 bases. The CDR3 totals 13 residues. V shed 4 bases, J shed 8 bases, and the junction held 8 bases outside the gene matches. Germline lookup yields CDR1 SGHRS and CDR2 YFSETQ. The CDR3 is CASSPEGGEGYTF. CDR3 DNA sequence: TGCGCCAGCAGCCCCGAAGGGGGCGAAGGCTACACCTTC.

The V gene is TRBV29-1, the J gene TRBJ2-3; 8 bases are a match to TRBD2. Trimming cost V 4 bases and J 3 bases; bases outside gene matches: 6. Germline CDR1 is SQVTM and CDR2 is ANQGSEA. This CDR3 contains 14 residues. CDR3 loop: CSVVTGGPTDTQYF. The DNA for the CDR3 is TGCAGCGTTGTAACGGGAGGGCCGACAGATACGCAGTATTTT.

The chain carries TRBV7-9 and TRBJ2-7, with D perhaps TRBD1 (6 bases). Trimming removed 8 bases from V and 3 bases from J, with 14 bases in between. CDR3 length equals 13 residues. Looked up from germline, CDR1 is SEHNR and CDR2 is FQNEAQ (reference sequence). CDR3 sequence reads: CASEQGWGYEQYF. CDR3 in DNA: TGTGCCAGCGAGCAGGGGTGGGGCTACGAGCAGTACTTC.

V gene TRBV11-1 combines with J gene TRBJ1-1, with D maybe TRBD1 (6 bases). The germline CDR1 and CDR2 sequences are SGHAT and FQDESV (reference sequence). V was clipped by 1 base and J by 6 bases, with 12 bases between them. The CDR3 is 14 amino acids. The CDR3 is CASSLDRRGPEAFF. The CDR3, as DNA: TGTGCCAGCAGCTTAGACCGGCGGGGGCCTGAAGCTTTCTTT.

This CDR3 reads CASSYSEQASNEQFF. The DNA for the CDR3 is TGTGCCAGCAGCTACTCCGAGCAGGCGAGCAATGAGCAGTTCTTC. The V gene is TRBV7-9, the J gene TRBJ2-1; no clear D. Germline V gene sequence: CDR1 SEHNR, CDR2 FQNEAQ (reference sequence). The ends were cut back, 4 bases at V and 6 bases at J, with 16 bases in the middle. CDR3 length: 15 amino acids.

CDR3 protein: CASSQRGTVANYGYTF. CDR3 nucleotides: TGCGCCAGCAGCCAACGAGGGACAGTAGCTAACTATGGCTACACCTTC. The chain links TRBV4-1 to TRBJ1-2; 7 bases align to TRBD1. Germline values: CDR1 MGHRA, CDR2 YSYEKL. V dropped 2 bases and J dropped 0; count of bases not matched to a gene: 6. CDR3 length: 16 residues.

The chain employs TRBV27 and TRBJ2-7; 7 bases line up with TRBD1. The ends lost 3 bases at V and 5 bases at J; junction bases unmatched: 10. The CDR3 length is 15 residues. Looked up from germline, CDR1 is MNHEY and CDR2 is SMNVEV (reference sequence). CDR3 nucleotides: TGTGCCAGCAGTTTTATAGGAGCGACAGGGAACGAGCAGTACGTC. It translates to CASSFIGATGNEQYV.

The chain employs TRBV2 and TRBJ1-5; D is ambiguous. Germline values: CDR1 SNHLY, CDR2 FYNNEI. The CDR3 extends over 15 amino acids. V was pared by 4 bases and J by 0 bases, with 10 bases between. DNA for the CDR3: TGTGCCAGCAGTGTACGGTCAAATAGCAATCAGCCCCAGCATTTT. This codes for CASSVRSNSNQPQHF.

The chain joins TRBV5-6 to TRBJ2-5; TRBD1 is a possible D gene (6 bases). The CDR3 extends over 18 amino acids. The V end was cut by 3 bases, the J end by 2 bases, with 23 bases between. Germline CDR1 reads SGHDT; CDR2 reads YYEEEE. The CDR3 reads CASSWGGRVWDTQETQYF. Here the CDR3 DNA reads TGTGCCAGCAGCTGGGGCGGAAGGGTTTGGGACACTCAAGAGACCCAGTACTTC.

The chain combines TRBV6-5 with TRBJ1-5, with D unresolved. The CDR3 has 15 amino acids. Trimming removed 6 bases at V and 4 bases at J, with 16 bases between. The germline gives CDR1 MNHEY, CDR2 SVGAGI. CDR3: CASRNRGGSNQPQHF. The CDR3 DNA is TGTGCCAGCAGGAATAGAGGAGGGAGTAATCAGCCCCAGCATTTT.

This clone was counted between two and nine times. The chain has TRBV14 and TRBJ1-2; D possibly corresponds to TRBD1 (5 bases). Germline CDR1 is SGHDN and CDR2 is FVKESK. V was trimmed by 0 bases and J by 3 bases, leaving 8 bases between them. There are 14 residues in the CDR3. The CDR3 loop is CASSQDVRDYGYTF. CDR3 nucleotide sequence: TGTGCCAGCAGCCAAGATGTCAGGGACTATGGCTACACCTTC.

The chain has TRBV5-1 and TRBJ1-5; maybe TRBD1 (5 bases). Germline CDR1 reads SGHRS; CDR2 reads YFSETQ. The CDR3 is 16 amino acids. Trimming took 4 bases from V and 7 from J, leaving 21 bases between them. CDR3 DNA: TGCGCCAGCAGCCCCGCCGGGGGGGGATCGGGACAGCCCCAGCATTTT. Amino acid sequence: CASSPAGGGSGQPQHF.

The V gene is TRBV6-6, the J gene TRBJ2-6; maybe TRBD2 (6 bases). The germline V and J ends were trimmed by 2 bases and 2 bases, with 7 bases remaining between them. CDR1 MNHNY and CDR2 SVGAGI come from the germline V gene (reference sequence). CDR3 length: 15 residues. The CDR3 region is CASSYGGPGANVLTF. The CDR3 region has the DNA TGTGCCAGCAGTTACGGAGGGCCTGGGGCCAACGTCCTGACTTTC.

The J gene is TRBJ1-6, the V gene TRBV5-1; D is unclear. Germline CDR1 reads SGHRS; CDR2 reads YFSETQ. Trimming shortened V by 2 bases and J by 0 bases, and 15 bases separated the two germline ends. The CDR3 consists of 18 residues. CDR3 region: CASSLRARDISYNSPLHF. DNA of the CDR3: TGCGCCAGCAGCTTACGGGCCCGGGATATCTCCTATAATTCACCCCTCCACTTT. The full variable domain, its missing parts supplied by reference TRBV5-1 and TRBJ1-6, is KAGVTQTPRYLIKTRGQQVTLSCSPISGHRSVSWYQQTPGQGLQFLFEYFSETQRNKGNFPGRFSGRQFSNSRSEMNVSTLELGDSALYLCASSLRARDISYNSPLHFGNGTRLTVT.

V is TRBV6-1 and J is TRBJ1-1; no definite D call. This CDR3 is 14 amino acids long. Germline lookup yields CDR1 MNHNS and CDR2 SASEGT. V was cut by 3 bases and J by 6 bases, with 14 bases left in between. CDR3 region: CASSDGVLSPEAFF. The CDR3 DNA reads as TGTGCCAGCAGTGACGGGGTGCTCTCCCCTGAAGCTTTCTTT.

The chain recombines TRBV27 with TRBJ2-1, with D hard to call. Germline CDR1 MNHEY, CDR2 SMNVEV (reference sequence). This CDR3 has 14 residues. V was trimmed by 3 bases and J by 0 bases, leaving 6 bases between them. CDR3 region: CASSFLSSYNEQFF. The CDR3 DNA reads as TGTGCCAGCAGTTTCCTCAGCTCCTACAATGAGCAGTTCTTC.

In nucleotides, the CDR3 is TGTGCCAGCAGTCCCCAGGGGGCCCCGAACTATGGCTACACCTTC. Amino acid sequence: CASSPQGAPNYGYTF. The chain links TRBV27 to TRBJ1-2; 8 positions agree with TRBD1. CDR1 and CDR2 from the germline V gene are MNHEY and SMNVEV (reference sequence). The V and J ends lost 5 bases and 2 bases, in that order; junction bases with no gene match: 7. The CDR3 runs to 15 residues.

This chain links TRBV27 with TRBJ1-3; D is possibly TRBD1 (5 bases). Per germline, CDR1 MNHEY and CDR2 SMNVEV (reference sequence). The CDR3 runs to 13 residues. The germline V and J ends were trimmed by 0 bases and 7 bases, with 7 bases remaining between them. CDR3: CASSLSKGNTIYF. DNA of the CDR3: TGTGCCAGCAGTTTATCGAAGGGGAACACCATATATTTT.

The sample holds one count of this clone. The chain uses TRBV11-2 and TRBJ2-5, with a possible D match to TRBD2 (5 bases). The V gene's germline CDR1 is SGHAT and CDR2 FQNNGV. V was pared by 5 bases and J by 5 bases, with 12 bases between. This CDR3 has 13 residues. CDR3 protein: CASSNGWEETQYF. In DNA form, the CDR3 reads TGTGCCAGCAGCAATGGGTGGGAGGAGACCCAGTACTTC.

The chain joins TRBV19 to TRBJ2-7; 13 bases agree with TRBD2. The V gene end was trimmed by 6 bases and the J gene end by 4 bases; junction bases not matched to a gene: 12. Germline loops: CDR1 LNHDA, CDR2 SQIVND (reference sequence). The CDR3 has 17 residues. CDR3 protein: CASSPATSGRAAYEQYF. The CDR3 DNA reads TGTGCCAGTAGCCCCGCTACTAGCGGGAGGGCAGCATACGAGCAGTACTTC.